This TCR beta chain was observed in a study of T cells in Graves' hyperthyroidism and ophthalmopathy. This clonotype was found a few times. Antigen unknown. Trimming left V 2 bases short and J 4 bases short, with 8 bases between. The CDR3 is 13 amino acids. Germline-derived CDR1 and CDR2 are MNHEY and SVGAGI. TCR beta CDR3 regions were amplified from RNA transcripts. During a first-round RT-PCR of the TCR CDR3, the HTBI primer set was used. TCRdb used MiXCR to reprocess the multiplex PCR reads, holding one entry per CDR3 protein. The data show over 250,000 distinct CDR3 sequences, 25% to 30% seen once. Study-wide findings and caveats: Among thyroid clonotypes expanded above 0.001, most also appeared in blood.

These patients, aged 18 to 65, had recently diagnosed hyperthyroidism lasting under 2 months. At first hyperthyroidism diagnosis, before any ophthalmopathy symptoms, the blood sample was collected. The sequenced material came from blood. The receptor was derived from a man aged 35 to 55 with Graves' hyperthyroidism that later progressed to Graves' ophthalmopathy. The chain joins TRBV6-5 to TRBJ1-2; D is perhaps TRBD1 (6 bases). The CDR3 region has the DNA TGTGCCAGCAGTTACAACAGGGTCTATGGCTACACCTTC. This translates into CASSYNRVYGYTF.